One and the same sample provided the 7 T cell receptor beta chains below, sequenced in a study of cytomegalovirus exposure and HLA in healthy donors. Vbeta (60) and Jbeta (13) primers were used in the PCR. TCRdb's table, derived via immunoSEQ multiplex PCR, lists solely in-frame clones and lacks some. The sample lists more than 110,000 clones; around 85% were seen once. The sample taken for sequencing was PBMCs. The receptors shown here come from a female donor in good health and CMV-seronegative.

The V gene is TRBV27, the J gene TRBJ2-7; 8 bases line up with TRBD2. Germline CDR1 reads MNHEY; CDR2 reads SMNVEV (reference sequence). V shed 4 bases, J shed 2 bases, and the junction held 7 bases outside the gene matches. This CDR3 is built from 15 residues. The CDR3 nucleotides read TGTGCCAGCAGTTCGTTACTAGCGGAGACCTACGAGCAGTACTTC. As protein: CASSSLLAETYEQYF.

The rearrangement links TRBV13 to TRBJ2-3, with a weak D call TRBD2 (6 bases). Germline assignment: CDR1 PRHDT and CDR2 FYEKMQ (reference sequence). Trimming removed 4 bases at V and 2 bases at J, with 16 bases between. CDR3 length equals 16 residues. CDR3 region: CASSSTGVPYTDTQYF. Here the CDR3 DNA reads TGTGCCAGCAGCTCTACGGGAGTCCCCTACACAGATACGCAGTATTTT.

The gene calls are TRBV2 and TRBJ1-2, with 9 bases matching TRBD1. The germline V gene has CDR1 SNHLY and CDR2 FYNNEI. The junction had 4 bases not matched to a gene; V was cut back by 7 bases and J by 4 bases. This CDR3 is built from 13 residues. CDR3 residues: CASKKTGGYGYTF. CDR3 DNA sequence: TGTGCCAGCAAAAAGACAGGGGGCTATGGCTACACCTTC.

The chain employs TRBV4-2 and TRBJ1-1, with D perhaps TRBD1 (5 bases). The CDR3 extends over 13 amino acids. The V and J ends lost 0 bases and 7 bases respectively, with 9 bases between them. In germline, CDR1 is LGHNA, CDR2 YNFKEQ. The CDR3 reads CASSQDLGGEAFF. The CDR3 coding sequence is TGTGCCAGCAGCCAAGATCTGGGGGGTGAAGCTTTCTTT.

The chain employs TRBV28 and TRBJ1-5, with D uncertain. Looked up from germline, CDR1 is MDHEN and CDR2 is SYDVKM. The CDR3 totals 14 residues. V lost 5 bases and J 0 bases, leaving 8 bases between the germline ends. The CDR3 loop is CASSHKYSNQPQHF. CDR3 nucleotide sequence: TGTGCCAGCAGTCACAAATATAGCAATCAGCCCCAGCATTTT.

The chain couples TRBV27 to TRBJ1-2; the match to TRBD1 covers 7 bases. Germline CDR1 MNHEY, CDR2 SMNVEV (reference sequence). The CDR3 extends over 16 amino acids. V shed 6 bases and J 7 bases; nucleotides not matched to a gene: 17. The CDR3 is CASRLHRDSVILGYTF. In nucleotides, the CDR3 is TGTGCCAGCAGACTTCACCGGGACAGTGTAATCCTTGGCTACACCTTC.

The V gene is TRBV19, the J gene TRBJ2-3; the D is unclear. The CDR3 contains 15 residues. Germline V lookup: CDR1 LNHDA, CDR2 SQIVND (reference sequence). Trimming took off 3 bases at V and 2 bases at J, with 12 bases between the two ends. CDR3 sequence reads: CASSIGQFPTDTQYF. The CDR3 region has the DNA TGTGCCAGTAGTATTGGGCAGTTCCCCACAGATACGCAGTATTTT.